These 20 T cell receptor beta chains share one sample of origin, sequenced in a study of blood T cell repertoires in COVID-19. The assay was immunoSEQ multiplex PCR, and TCRdb's table has in-frame clones only and misses some. The sample carries 200,000 to 300,000 clones, 85% to 90% recorded once. The specimen sequenced was PBMCs or T cells enriched from blood (not recorded which). The receptor source for this set is a man aged 40-49 years who had recovered from COVID-19.

The chain uses TRBV29-1 and TRBJ1-1, with 7 bases identical to TRBD1. Trimming at V came to 7 bases and at J to 1 base, leaving 6 bases not matched to a gene. The CDR3 contains 13 residues. Germline CDR1 SQVTM, CDR2 ANQGSEA. CDR3 amino acids: CSALHRGNTEAFF. DNA for the CDR3: TGCAGCGCCCTACACAGGGGGAACACTGAAGCTTTCTTT.

The V call is TRBV11-2, the J call TRBJ2-7, with TRBD2 matching over 14 bases. Germline V gene lookup returns CDR1 SGHAT and CDR2 FQNNGV. V lost 5 bases and J lost 6; bases outside the gene matches: 6. This CDR3 has 15 residues. CDR3 region: CASSQGLAGVSEQYF. The CDR3, as DNA: TGTGCCAGCAGCCAGGGACTAGCGGGGGTCTCCGAGCAGTACTTC.

The J gene is TRBJ2-3, the V gene TRBV29-1; 9 nucleotides agree with TRBD1. The V and J ends lost 4 bases and 0 bases, in that order; junction bases with no gene match: 14. Germline CDR1 and CDR2: SQVTM and ANQGSEA. The CDR3 is 18 amino acids. CDR3 in amino acids: CSVVLGQGPKISTDTQYF. CDR3 DNA sequence: TGCAGCGTTGTATTGGGACAGGGACCTAAAATTAGCACAGATACGCAGTATTTT.

V and J are TRBV7-8 and TRBJ1-5; 10 nucleotides line up with TRBD1. The CDR3 spans 15 residues. J gave up 2 bases and V 6 bases, and 4 bases lay outside the gene matches. CDR1 SGHVS and CDR2 FQNEAQ come from the germline V gene. CDR3 bases: TGTGCCAGCAGGGAAGGGACAGGGGGCAATCAGCCCCAGCATTTT. Its protein product is CASREGTGGNQPQHF.

The chain uses TRBV5-1 and TRBJ2-7, with 11 bases aligning to TRBD2. Germline lookup yields CDR1 SGHRS and CDR2 YFSETQ. CDR3 length: 15 amino acids. The V segment lost 4 bases and the J segment 3 bases; nucleotides outside the gene matches: 6. The CDR3 sequence: CASSPGLAANYEQYF. DNA of the CDR3: TGCGCCAGCAGCCCGGGACTAGCGGCGAACTACGAGCAGTACTTC.

This rearrangement joins TRBV15 to TRBJ2-1; a weak D match, TRBD2 (6 bases). Trimming removed 5 bases from V and 0 bases from J, with 8 bases in between. Germline V gene data show CDR1 as LNHNV and CDR2 as YYDKDF (reference sequence). The CDR3 length is 14 residues. The DNA of the CDR3 is TGTGCCACCAGCGGGGGGAGCTCCTACAATGAGCAGTTCTTC. It codes for CATSGGSSYNEQFF.

CDR3 in amino acids: CSVGSRVGSYEQYF. CDR3 bases: TGCAGCGTTGGTTCCAGGGTCGGCTCCTACGAGCAGTACTTC. J is TRBJ2-7 and V is TRBV29-1; D is perhaps TRBD1 (5 bases). The V end was cut by 4 bases, the J end by 0 bases, with 13 bases between. The V gene's germline CDR1 is SQVTM and CDR2 ANQGSEA. The CDR3 has 14 residues.

This clone was seen a few times. J is TRBJ1-5 and V is TRBV3-1 (or the pseudogene TRBV3-2); D remains ambiguous. Germline values: CDR1 LGHDT, CDR2 YNNKEL (reference sequence). V lost 1 base and J lost 7, with 14 bases in between. The CDR3 extends over 15 amino acids. Written as DNA, the CDR3 is TGTGCCAGCAGCCAAGTGTACGGTTCCGGGCAGCCCCAGCATTTT. This codes for CASSQVYGSGQPQHF.

The rearrangement joins TRBV27 to TRBJ2-7, with a weak D call TRBD1 (5 bases). V lost 5 bases, J lost 2 bases, and 13 bases lay in between. This CDR3 has 14 amino acids. Germline-derived CDR1 and CDR2 are MNHEY and SMNVEV (reference sequence). The CDR3 DNA sequence: TGTGCCAGCAGTGCAGGGATCTCAGCCTACGAGCAGTACTTC. It encodes CASSAGISAYEQYF.

The chain combines TRBV3-1 (or the pseudogene TRBV3-2) with TRBJ1-6; TRBD1 agrees at 12 bases. V was pared by 4 bases and J by 7 bases, with 5 bases of the junction left unmatched. Germline V gene data show CDR1 as LGHDT and CDR2 as YNNKEL (reference sequence). The CDR3 length is 16 residues. The CDR3 bases are TGTGCCAGCAGCCTTGGGACAGGGGGCGGGAATTCACCCCTCCACTTT. Its protein product is CASSLGTGGGNSPLHF.

This chain links TRBV5-5 with TRBJ2-7; 11 nucleotides align to TRBD2. V trimming: 5 bases; J trimming: 3 bases; junction bases outside the gene matches: 7. The germline V gene encodes CDR1 SGHKS and CDR2 YYEKEE (reference sequence). There are 15 residues in the CDR3. CDR3 sequence reads: CASRLLAGDSYEQYF. The DNA of the CDR3 is TGTGCCAGCAGGCTACTAGCGGGGGATAGCTACGAGCAGTACTTC.

In nucleotides, the CDR3 is TGCAGTGCTAGTGGTGGGAGGGCCGGGGAGCTGTTTTTT. As protein: CSASGGRAGELFF. V and J are TRBV20-1 and TRBJ2-2; 7 bases line up with TRBD2. V shed 3 bases, J shed 6 bases, and the junction held 4 bases outside the gene matches. CDR3 size: 13 residues. Germline lookup yields CDR1 DFQATT and CDR2 SNEGSKA (reference sequence).

The V call is TRBV10-2, the J call TRBJ1-5; 8 bases are a match to TRBD1. Trimming cost V 4 bases and J 7 bases; bases outside gene matches: 3. There are 13 residues in the CDR3. Germline loops: CDR1 WSHSY, CDR2 SAAADI. This CDR3 is CASSGQGAQPQHF. CDR3 sequence (DNA): TGCGCCAGCAGTGGCCAGGGGGCGCAGCCCCAGCATTTT.

There are a few counts of this clone. This sequence joins TRBV7-9 and TRBJ2-1, with a tentative D call TRBD2 (7 bases). Trimming took 4 bases from V and 4 from J, leaving 20 bases between them. Germline V gene lookup returns CDR1 SEHNR and CDR2 FQNEAQ (reference sequence). The CDR3 is made up of 17 amino acids. The CDR3 loop is CASSSEGGPRRYNEQFF. For the CDR3, the DNA is TGTGCCAGCAGCTCAGAGGGGGGGCCGCGAAGATACAATGAGCAGTTCTTC.

This chain connects TRBV4-2 to TRBJ1-2; D unclear. The CDR3 consists of 14 residues. V gave up 3 bases and J gave up 2 bases, with 10 bases separating them. CDR1 is LGHNA and CDR2 is YNFKEQ in the germline V gene. In DNA form, the CDR3 reads TGTGCCAGCAGCCAGGGAGGACGAAACTATGGCTACACCTTC. Translating it yields CASSQGGRNYGYTF.

The rearrangement uses TRBV6-5 and TRBJ1-3; 11 positions agree with TRBD1. J lost 0 bases, V lost 8 bases, and 3 bases had no gene match. There are 15 residues in the CDR3. In germline, CDR1 is MNHEY, CDR2 SVGAGI. In DNA form, the CDR3 reads TGTGCCAGCGGACAGGGGGCCTCCTCTGGAAACACCATATATTTT. This gives the protein CASGQGASSGNTIYF.

The sample holds a few counts of this clone. J is TRBJ2-2 and V is TRBV6-5; no reliable D call. V was cut by 6 bases and J by 1 base, with 9 bases left in between. From germline, CDR1 is MNHEY and CDR2 SVGAGI. CDR3 length: 14 amino acids. CDR3: CASRSGLNTGELFF. As DNA, the CDR3 is TGTGCCAGCAGATCCGGGTTGAACACCGGGGAGCTGTTTTTT.

The V and J genes are TRBV28 and TRBJ1-5; TRBD1 might be the D (5 bases). Germline V gene lookup returns CDR1 MDHEN and CDR2 SYDVKM. V was shortened by 2 bases and J by 5 bases, with 10 bases between the two germline ends. The CDR3 totals 14 residues. The CDR3 spells CASSLGQGHQPQHF. The CDR3 nucleotides are TGTGCCAGCAGTTTAGGGCAGGGCCATCAGCCCCAGCATTTT.

In its sample, this clone was seen once. The chain uses TRBV5-5 and TRBJ1-2; 7 nucleotides line up with TRBD1. From germline, CDR1 is SGHKS and CDR2 YYEKEE (reference sequence). V dropped 0 bases and J dropped 8; count of bases not matched to a gene: 7. The CDR3 covers 14 residues. The chain's CDR3 is CASSLGDSLGGYTF. CDR3 nucleotide sequence: TGTGCCAGCAGCTTGGGGGACAGCCTCGGCGGCTACACCTTC.

This chain joins TRBV7-6 and TRBJ2-5; 13 bases are shared with TRBD2. There are 15 residues in the CDR3. V was pared by 5 bases and J by 9 bases, with 9 bases of the junction left unmatched. Germline V lookup: CDR1 SGHVS, CDR2 FNYEAQ. CDR3 nucleotides: TGTGCCAGCAGCCCCGGACTAGCGGGGGAACGGGCCCAGTACTTC. Translated, it gives CASSPGLAGERAQYF.